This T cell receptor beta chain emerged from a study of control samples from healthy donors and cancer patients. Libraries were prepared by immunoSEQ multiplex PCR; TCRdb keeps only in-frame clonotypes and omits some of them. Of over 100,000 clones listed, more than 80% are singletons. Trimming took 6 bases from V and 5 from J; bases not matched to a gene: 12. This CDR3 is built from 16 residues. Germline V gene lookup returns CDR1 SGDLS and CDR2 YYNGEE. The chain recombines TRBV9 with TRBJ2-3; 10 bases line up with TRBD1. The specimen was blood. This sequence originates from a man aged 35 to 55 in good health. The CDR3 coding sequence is TGTGCCAGCACTACGCAAGGGACAGGGGCTGGAGATACGCAGTATTTT. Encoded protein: CASTTQGTGAGDTQYF.